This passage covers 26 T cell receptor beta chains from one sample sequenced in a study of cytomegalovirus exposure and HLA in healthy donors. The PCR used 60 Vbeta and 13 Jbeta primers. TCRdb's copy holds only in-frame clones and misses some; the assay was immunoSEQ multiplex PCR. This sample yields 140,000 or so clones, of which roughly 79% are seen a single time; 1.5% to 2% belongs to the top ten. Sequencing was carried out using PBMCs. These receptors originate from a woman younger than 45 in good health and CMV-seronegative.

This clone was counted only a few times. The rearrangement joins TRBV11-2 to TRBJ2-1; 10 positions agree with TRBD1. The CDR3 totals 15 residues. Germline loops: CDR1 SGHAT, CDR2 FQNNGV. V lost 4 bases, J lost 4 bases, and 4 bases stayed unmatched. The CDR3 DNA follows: TGTGCCAGCAGCTCCGACAGGGGGCGATACAATGAGCAGTTCTTC. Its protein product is CASSSDRGRYNEQFF.

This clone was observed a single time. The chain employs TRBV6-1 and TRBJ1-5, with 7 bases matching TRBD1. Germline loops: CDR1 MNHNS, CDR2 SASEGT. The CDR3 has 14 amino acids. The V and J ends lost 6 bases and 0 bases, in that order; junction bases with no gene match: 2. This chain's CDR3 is CASSNRGSNQPQHF. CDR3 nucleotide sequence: TGTGCCAGCAGCAACAGGGGTAGCAATCAGCCCCAGCATTTT.

CDR3 coding DNA: TGTGCCAGCAGTTACTCGGCCAGGGGGCAAGACATTCAGTACTTC. Translation: CASSYSARGQDIQYF. J is TRBJ2-4 and V is TRBV6-5; TRBD1 agrees at 8 bases. This CDR3 comprises 15 residues. Germline trimming cut 0 bases from V and 8 bases from J; bases unmatched to any gene: 6. CDR1 and CDR2 (germline): MNHEY, SVGAGI.

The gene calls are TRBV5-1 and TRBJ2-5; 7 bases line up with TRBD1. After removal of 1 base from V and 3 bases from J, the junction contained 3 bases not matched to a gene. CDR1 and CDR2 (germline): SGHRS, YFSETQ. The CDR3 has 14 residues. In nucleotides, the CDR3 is TGCGCCAGCAGCTTGAAGGGGGCTAAAGAGACCCAGTACTTC. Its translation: CASSLKGAKETQYF.

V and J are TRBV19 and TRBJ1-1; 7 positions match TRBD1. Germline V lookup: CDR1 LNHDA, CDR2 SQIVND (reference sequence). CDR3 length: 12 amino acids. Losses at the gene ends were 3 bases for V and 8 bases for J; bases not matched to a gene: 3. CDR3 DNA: TGTGCCAGTAGTATTGGGACAGAAGAAGCTTTCTTT. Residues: CASSIGTEEAFF.

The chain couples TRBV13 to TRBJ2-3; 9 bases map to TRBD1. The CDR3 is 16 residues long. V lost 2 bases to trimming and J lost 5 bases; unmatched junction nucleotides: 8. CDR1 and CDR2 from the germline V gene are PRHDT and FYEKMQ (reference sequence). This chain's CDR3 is CASSLRGGQGQDTQYF. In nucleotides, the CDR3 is TGTGCCAGCAGCTTAAGAGGGGGACAGGGACAAGATACGCAGTATTTT.

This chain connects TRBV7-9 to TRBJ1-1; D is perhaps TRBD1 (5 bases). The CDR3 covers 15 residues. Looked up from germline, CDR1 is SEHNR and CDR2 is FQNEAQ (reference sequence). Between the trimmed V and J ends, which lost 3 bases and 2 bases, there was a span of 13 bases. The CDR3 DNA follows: TGTGCCAGCAGCTTTCAGGGCATCGGAAACACTGAAGCTTTCTTT. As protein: CASSFQGIGNTEAFF.

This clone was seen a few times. This CDR3 reads CASLRGSGNTEAFF. Here the CDR3 DNA reads TGTGCCAGCCTTCGAGGGTCCGGGAACACTGAAGCTTTCTTT. The chain uses TRBV6-5 and TRBJ1-1; no firm D call. CDR3 length: 14 residues. V was clipped by 8 bases and J by 1 base, with 14 bases between them. From germline, CDR1 is MNHEY and CDR2 SVGAGI.

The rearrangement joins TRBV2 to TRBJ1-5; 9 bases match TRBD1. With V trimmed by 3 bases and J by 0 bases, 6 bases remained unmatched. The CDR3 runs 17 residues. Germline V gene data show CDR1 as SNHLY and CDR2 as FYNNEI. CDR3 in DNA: TGTGCCAGCAGTGACCTTGGACAGGGGATTAGCAATCAGCCCCAGCATTTT. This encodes CASSDLGQGISNQPQHF.

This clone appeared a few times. The CDR3 DNA is TGTGCCAGCAGCTCCGTTGAGGAGCAGTTCTTC. Translated: CASSSVEEQFF. The chain combines TRBV7-6 with TRBJ2-1, with D uncertain. Trimming stripped 4 bases from V and 10 bases from J, with 8 bases between. This CDR3 contains 11 residues. Germline V gene lookup returns CDR1 SGHVS and CDR2 FNYEAQ.

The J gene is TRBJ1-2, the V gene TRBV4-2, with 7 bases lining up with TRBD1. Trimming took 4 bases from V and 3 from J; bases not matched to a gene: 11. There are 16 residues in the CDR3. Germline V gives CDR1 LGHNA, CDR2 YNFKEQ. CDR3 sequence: CASSPESDREDYGYTF. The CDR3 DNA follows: TGTGCCAGCAGCCCGGAATCAGACAGGGAGGACTATGGCTACACCTTC.

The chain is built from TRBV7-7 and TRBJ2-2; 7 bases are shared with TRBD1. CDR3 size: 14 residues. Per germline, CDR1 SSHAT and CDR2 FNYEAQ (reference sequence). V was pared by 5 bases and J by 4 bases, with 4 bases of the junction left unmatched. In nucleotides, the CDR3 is TGTGCCAGCAGCCGTACAGGGGTCACCGGGGAGCTGTTTTTT. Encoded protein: CASSRTGVTGELFF. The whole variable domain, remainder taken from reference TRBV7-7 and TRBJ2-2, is GAGVSQSPRYKVTKRGQDVTLRCDPISSHATLYWYQQALGQGPEFLTYFNYEAQPDKSGLPSDRFSAERPEGSISTLTIQRTEQRDSAMYRCASSRTGVTGELFFGEGSRLTVL.

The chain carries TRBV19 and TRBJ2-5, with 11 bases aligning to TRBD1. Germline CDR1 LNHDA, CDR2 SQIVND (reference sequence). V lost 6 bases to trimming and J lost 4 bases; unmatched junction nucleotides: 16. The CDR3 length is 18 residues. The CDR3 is CASSALPGQGVDGETQYF. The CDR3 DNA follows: TGTGCCAGTAGCGCTCTACCGGGACAGGGGGTGGATGGAGAGACCCAGTACTTC.

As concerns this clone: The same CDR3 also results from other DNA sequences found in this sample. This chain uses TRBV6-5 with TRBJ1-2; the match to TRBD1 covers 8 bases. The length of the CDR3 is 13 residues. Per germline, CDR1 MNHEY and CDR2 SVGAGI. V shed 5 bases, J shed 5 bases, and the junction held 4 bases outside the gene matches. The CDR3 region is CASSPTGGYGYTF. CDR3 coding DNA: TGTGCCAGCAGTCCTACAGGGGGATATGGCTACACCTTC.

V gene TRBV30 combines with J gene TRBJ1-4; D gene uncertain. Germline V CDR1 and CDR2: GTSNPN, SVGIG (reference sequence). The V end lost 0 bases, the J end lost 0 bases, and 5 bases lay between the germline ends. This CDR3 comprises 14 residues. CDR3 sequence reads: CAWSVQTTNEKLFF. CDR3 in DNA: TGTGCCTGGAGTGTACAAACAACTAATGAAAAACTGTTTTTT.

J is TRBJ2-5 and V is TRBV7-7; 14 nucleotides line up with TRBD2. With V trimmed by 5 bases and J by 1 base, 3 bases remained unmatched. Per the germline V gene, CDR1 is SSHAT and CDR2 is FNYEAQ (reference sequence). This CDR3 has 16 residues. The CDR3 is CASSPGLAGGQETQYF. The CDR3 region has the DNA TGTGCCAGCAGCCCCGGACTAGCGGGGGGCCAAGAGACCCAGTACTTC.

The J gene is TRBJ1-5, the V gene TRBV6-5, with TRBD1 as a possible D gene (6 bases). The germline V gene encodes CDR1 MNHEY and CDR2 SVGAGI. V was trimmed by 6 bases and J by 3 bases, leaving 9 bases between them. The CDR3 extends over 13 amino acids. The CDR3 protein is CASSHRVNQPQHF. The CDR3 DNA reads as TGTGCCAGCAGCCACAGGGTCAATCAGCCCCAGCATTTT.

CDR3 region: CASSLGGPGTEAFF. The DNA for the CDR3 is TGCGCCAGCAGCTTGGGGGGCCCGGGCACTGAAGCTTTCTTT. V and J are TRBV5-1 and TRBJ1-1; a weak D match, TRBD1 (5 bases). CDR1 and CDR2 from the germline V gene are SGHRS and YFSETQ. Trimming pared 0 bases from V and 4 bases from J, leaving 10 bases between. The CDR3 consists of 14 residues. The whole variable domain, filled in from reference TRBV5-1 and TRBJ1-1, reads KAGVTQTPRYLIKTRGQQVTLSCSPISGHRSVSWYQQTPGQGLQFLFEYFSETQRNKGNFPGRFSGRQFSNSRSEMNVSTLELGDSALYLCASSLGGPGTEAFFGQGTRLTVV.

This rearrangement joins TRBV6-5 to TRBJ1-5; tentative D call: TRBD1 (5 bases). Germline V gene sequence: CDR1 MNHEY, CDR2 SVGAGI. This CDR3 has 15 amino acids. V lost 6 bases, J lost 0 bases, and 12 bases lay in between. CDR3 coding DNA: TGTGCCAGCAGACCTCAGGGCGGTAGCAATCAGCCCCAGCATTTT. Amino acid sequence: CASRPQGGSNQPQHF.

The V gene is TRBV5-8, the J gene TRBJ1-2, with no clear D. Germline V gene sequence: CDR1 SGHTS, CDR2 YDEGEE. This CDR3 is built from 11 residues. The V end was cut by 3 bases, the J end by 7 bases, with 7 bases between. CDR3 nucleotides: TGTGCCAGCAGCTCAGAGGTTGGCTACACCTTC. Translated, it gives CASSSEVGYTF. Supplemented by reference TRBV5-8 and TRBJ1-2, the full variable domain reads EAGVTQSPTHLIKTRGQQATLRCSPISGHTSVYWYQQALGLGLQFLLWYDEGEERNRGNFPPRFSGRQFPNYSSELNVNALELEDSALYLCASSSEVGYTFGSGTRLTVV.

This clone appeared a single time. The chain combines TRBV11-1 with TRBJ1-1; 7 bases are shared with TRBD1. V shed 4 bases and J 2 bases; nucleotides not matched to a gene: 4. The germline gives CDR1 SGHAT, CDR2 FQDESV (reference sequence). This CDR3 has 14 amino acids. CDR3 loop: CASSSRQGNTEAFF. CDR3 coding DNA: TGTGCCAGCAGCTCAAGACAGGGTAACACTGAAGCTTTCTTT.

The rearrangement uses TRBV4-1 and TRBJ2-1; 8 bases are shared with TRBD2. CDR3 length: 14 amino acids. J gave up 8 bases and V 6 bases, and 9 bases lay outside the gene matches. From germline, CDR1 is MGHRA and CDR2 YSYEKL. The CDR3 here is CASSSGTSFHEQFF. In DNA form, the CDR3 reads TGCGCCAGCAGTTCCGGGACTAGTTTCCATGAGCAGTTCTTC.

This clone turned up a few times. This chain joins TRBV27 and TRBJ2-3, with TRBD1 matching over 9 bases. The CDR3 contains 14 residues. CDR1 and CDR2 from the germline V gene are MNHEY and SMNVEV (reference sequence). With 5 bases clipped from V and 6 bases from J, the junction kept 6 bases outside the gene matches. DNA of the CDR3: TGTGCCAGCAGTCAACAGGGGGCTTCGGATACGCAGTATTTT. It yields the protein CASSQQGASDTQYF.

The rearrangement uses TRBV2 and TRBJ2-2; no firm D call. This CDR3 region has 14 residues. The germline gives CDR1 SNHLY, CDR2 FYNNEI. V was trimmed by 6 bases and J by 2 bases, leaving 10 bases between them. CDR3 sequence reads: CASRIPRNTGELFF. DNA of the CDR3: TGTGCCAGCAGGATCCCTAGAAACACCGGGGAGCTGTTTTTT.

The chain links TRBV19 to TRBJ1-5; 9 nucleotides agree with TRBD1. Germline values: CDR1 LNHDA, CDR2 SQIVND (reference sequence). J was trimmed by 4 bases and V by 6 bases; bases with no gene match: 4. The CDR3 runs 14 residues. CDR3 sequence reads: CASRGQGRNQPQHF. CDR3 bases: TGTGCCAGTAGGGGACAGGGTCGGAATCAGCCCCAGCATTTT.

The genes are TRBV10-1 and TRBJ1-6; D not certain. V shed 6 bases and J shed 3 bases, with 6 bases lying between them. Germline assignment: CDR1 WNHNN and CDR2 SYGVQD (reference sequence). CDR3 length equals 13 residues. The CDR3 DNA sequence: TGCGCCAGCAGCCGGGACTATAATTCACCCCTCCACTTT. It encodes CASSRDYNSPLHF.